This T cell receptor (beta chain) comes out of a study of blood T cell repertoires in COVID-19. Study information: Samples came from the United States, Italy and Spain, spanning acute and convalescent COVID-19.

Germline lookup yields CDR1 GTSNPN and CDR2 SVGIG (reference sequence). The CDR3 sequence is 13 residues long. V lost 5 bases to trimming and J lost 7 bases; unmatched junction nucleotides: 8. Assay: immunoSEQ multiplex PCR; the TCRdb copy retains only in-frame clones and omits some. The table records 70,000 to 80,000 clones, around 88% of them present only once. The sequenced material came from peripheral blood. The sequence was obtained from a human donor in a cohort sampled during active COVID-19. The rearrangement uses TRBV30 and TRBJ2-7, with 10 bases aligning to TRBD1. CDR3: CAWGTGAGREQYF. DNA for the CDR3: TGTGCCTGGGGGACAGGGGCCGGGAGAGAGCAGTACTTC.